This paragraph covers one T cell receptor beta chain sequence. The antigen is not known. This record belongs to a study of cytomegalovirus exposure and HLA in healthy donors. Study-wide results and limits: Most sequenced TCRs were rare (though some public TCRs occurred in many donors).

The primer mix had 60 Vbeta and 13 Jbeta primers. In the original processing: An analysis that came later counted 70 million to 100 million unique TCR beta chains, around 10 million shared. The table came from immunoSEQ multiplex PCR; TCRdb's copy has only in-frame clones and leaves some out. V and J calls and clone size are copied from that table; D and trimming were computed from the DNA. The sample gives 180,000 or so clones, around 76% of which show up once; approximately 2.1% is in the top ten. The V end was cut by 0 bases, the J end by 3 bases, with 10 bases between. The CDR3 is 14 residues long. The germline CDR1 and CDR2 sequences are SGDLS and YYNGEE.

The chain carries TRBV9 and TRBJ2-7; D might be TRBD2 (5 bases). This sequence originates from a woman in her 30s in good health and CMV-seropositive. Sequencing was done on a sample of PBMCs. The CDR3 coding sequence is TGTGCCAGCAGCGTAGAACTAGAAGGCTACGAGCAGTACTTC. Its translation: CASSVELEGYEQYF. The variable domain in full, with the rest retrieved from reference TRBV9 and TRBJ2-7, is DSGVTQTPKHLITATGQRVTLRCSPRSGDLSVYWYQQSLDQGLQFLIQYYNGEERAKGNILERFSAQQFPDLHSELNLSSLELGDSALYFCASSVELEGYEQYFGPGTRLTVT.